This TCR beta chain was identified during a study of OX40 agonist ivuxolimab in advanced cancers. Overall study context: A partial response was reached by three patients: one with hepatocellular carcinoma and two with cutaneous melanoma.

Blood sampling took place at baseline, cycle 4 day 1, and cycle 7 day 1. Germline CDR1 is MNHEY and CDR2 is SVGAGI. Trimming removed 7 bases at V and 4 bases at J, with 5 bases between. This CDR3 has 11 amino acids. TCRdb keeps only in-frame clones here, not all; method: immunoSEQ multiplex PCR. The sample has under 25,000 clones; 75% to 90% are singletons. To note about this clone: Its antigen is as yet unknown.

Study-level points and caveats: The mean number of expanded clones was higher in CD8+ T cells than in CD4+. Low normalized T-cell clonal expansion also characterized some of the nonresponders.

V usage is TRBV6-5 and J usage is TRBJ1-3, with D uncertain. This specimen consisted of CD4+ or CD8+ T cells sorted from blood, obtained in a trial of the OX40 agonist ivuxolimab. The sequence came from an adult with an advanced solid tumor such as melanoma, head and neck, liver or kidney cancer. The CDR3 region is CASIRGNTIYF. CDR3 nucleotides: TGTGCCAGCATCCGCGGAAACACCATATATTTT.